This T cell receptor beta chain was recovered during a study of tumour-infiltrating T cells in Burkitt lymphoma. Per the germline V gene, CDR1 is LGHNA and CDR2 is YSLEER. The CDR3 consists of 15 residues. The V end lost 1 base, the J end lost 1 base, and 8 bases lay between the germline ends. TCRdb's copy holds only in-frame clones and misses some; the assay was immunoSEQ multiplex PCR. Of some 600 clones detected, approximately 18% appear once; the ten largest clones hold about 4.5%. The TCR was taken from a human donor with Burkitt lymphoma. Input material: tumor tissue. The V gene is TRBV4-3, the J gene TRBJ1-5; D gene uncertain. CDR3 DNA sequence: TGCGCCAGCAGCCAAGTCCTTTGGAGCAATCAGCCCCAGCATTTT. Residues: CASSQVLWSNQPQHF.